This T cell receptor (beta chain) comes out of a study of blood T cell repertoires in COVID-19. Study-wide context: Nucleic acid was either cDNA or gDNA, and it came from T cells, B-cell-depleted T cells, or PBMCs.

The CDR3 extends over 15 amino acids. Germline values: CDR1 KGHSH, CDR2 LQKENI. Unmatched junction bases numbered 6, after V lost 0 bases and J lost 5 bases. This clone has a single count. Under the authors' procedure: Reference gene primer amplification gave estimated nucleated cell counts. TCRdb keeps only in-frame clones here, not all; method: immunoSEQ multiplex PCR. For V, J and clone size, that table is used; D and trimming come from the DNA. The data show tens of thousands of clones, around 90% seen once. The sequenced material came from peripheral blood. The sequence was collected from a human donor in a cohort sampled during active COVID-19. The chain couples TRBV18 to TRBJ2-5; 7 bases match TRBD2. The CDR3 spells CASSPPMAGAETQYF. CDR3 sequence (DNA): TGTGCCAGCTCACCACCGATGGCGGGAGCCGAGACCCAGTACTTC.